The following is a T cell receptor (beta chain) sequence with its context. Its antigen remains unidentified. The authors ran a second PCR of about 7 to 11 cycles using a sample-barcoded 5' primer and a J-beta primer mix. Every individual sample yielded 2.5 million or more paired-end reads (each containing CDR3). One entry per CDR3 protein, called by TCRdb with MiXCR from the 5' RACE reads. Of about 1.8 million distinct CDR3 sequences in the sample, about 50% are singletons; the top ten hold roughly 2.1%. The sample belongs to a study of blood T cells in healthy people across ages. Study findings and constraints: A strong correlation was found between TCR beta diversity and the percentage of naive T cells.

This TCR derives from a woman aged 40 to 50 in good health. Sequencing was performed on blood.

The CDR3, as DNA: TGTGCCAGCAGCAAGTGGGACAGGGGTCTCGAGCAGTACTTC. Translated: CASSKWDRGLEQYF. The chain is built from TRBV7-2 and TRBJ2-7; the match to TRBD1 covers 10 bases. The ends lost 5 bases at V and 6 bases at J; junction bases unmatched: 7. CDR3 length: 14 residues. Germline CDR1 SGHTA, CDR2 FQGNSA.